One sample yielded the 5 T cell receptor beta chains listed below, sequenced in a study of blood T cell repertoires in COVID-19. Sequenced by immunoSEQ multiplex PCR; TCRdb stores in-frame clones only, minus some. The sample gives 96,000 or so clones, roughly 76% of which show up once; around 4.8% is in the top ten. Sequenced sample: peripheral blood. The receptor set was obtained from an older man with COVID-19, enrolled during active disease.

The rearrangement links TRBV30 to TRBJ1-2; D is perhaps TRBD1 (6 bases). Germline CDR1 is GTSNPN and CDR2 is SVGIG (reference sequence). The CDR3 is 15 residues long. V lost 5 bases and J 0 bases, leaving 16 bases between the germline ends. CDR3 in DNA: TGTGCCTGGTTAATGGACAGTAGAGCTAACTATGGCTACACCTTC. Residues: CAWLMDSRANYGYTF. Based on the CDR3 plus reference TRBV30 and TRBJ1-2, the full variable domain is SQTIHQWPATLVQPVGSPLSLECTVEGTSNPNLYWYRQAAGRGLQLLFYSVGIGQISSEVPQNLSASRPQDRQFILSSKKLLLSDSGFYLCAWLMDSRANYGYTFGSGTRLTVV.

V and J are TRBV30 and TRBJ2-3; 7 bases match TRBD1. V was pared by 2 bases and J by 3 bases, with 8 bases of the junction left unmatched. The germline CDR1 and CDR2 sequences are GTSNPN and SVGIG (reference sequence). The CDR3 contains 15 residues. The CDR3 protein is CAWSRRQGGTDTQYF. The DNA of the CDR3 is TGTGCCTGGAGTCGCCGACAGGGTGGAACAGATACGCAGTATTTT. Full variable domain (remainder filled in from reference TRBV30 and TRBJ2-3): SQTIHQWPATLVQPVGSPLSLECTVEGTSNPNLYWYRQAAGRGLQLLFYSVGIGQISSEVPQNLSASRPQDRQFILSSKKLLLSDSGFYLCAWSRRQGGTDTQYFGPGTRLTVL.

This clone was counted between two and nine times. The chain couples TRBV24-1 to TRBJ1-2; D not certain. The CDR3 is made up of 11 amino acids. From germline, CDR1 is KGHDR and CDR2 SFDVKD. Between the trimmed V and J ends, which lost 1 base and 10 bases, there was a span of 6 bases. In DNA form, the CDR3 reads TGTGCCACCAGTGATTTTGACACCTACACCTTC. This codes for CATSDFDTYTF.

The chain links TRBV5-6 to TRBJ1-4; TRBD1 aligns across 8 bases. Germline V CDR1 and CDR2: SGHDT, YYEEEE. V lost 4 bases and J lost 7; bases outside the gene matches: 12. This CDR3 region has 16 residues. CDR3: CASSLAGGASGEKLFF. The CDR3 DNA reads as TGTGCCAGCAGCCTGGCAGGGGGCGCGTCCGGTGAAAAACTGTTTTTT.

The J gene is TRBJ2-5, the V gene TRBV7-2; tentative D call: TRBD1 (6 bases). Germline V gives CDR1 SGHTA, CDR2 FQGNSA. V was shortened by 5 bases and J by 0 bases, with 10 bases between the two germline ends. The CDR3 runs 14 residues. CDR3 nucleotides: TGTGCCAGCAGCCAGGGACACAACCAAGAGACCCAGTACTTC. This encodes CASSQGHNQETQYF.